The 9 T cell receptor beta chains presented below share a single source sample, sequenced in a study of OX40 agonist ivuxolimab in advanced cancers. Method: immunoSEQ multiplex PCR; TCRdb's copy keeps in-frame clones and lacks some. Among 13,000 or so clones listed, approximately 80% were seen once. The specimen was CD4+ or CD8+ T cells sorted from blood, collected in a trial of the OX40 agonist ivuxolimab. The receptors were sampled from an adult with an advanced solid tumor such as melanoma, head and neck, liver or kidney cancer.

The V call is TRBV5-5, the J call TRBJ2-7; perhaps TRBD1 as D (5 bases). CDR1 and CDR2 (germline): SGHKS, YYEKEE (reference sequence). This CDR3 has 13 amino acids. Trimming removed 4 bases at V and 2 bases at J, with 10 bases between. The CDR3 reads CASSKDTTYEQYF. DNA for the CDR3: TGTGCCAGCAGCAAGGACACCACCTACGAGCAGTACTTC.

This chain connects TRBV27 to TRBJ2-1, with 7 bases matching TRBD2. The CDR3 loop spans 14 amino acids. Germline CDR1 reads MNHEY; CDR2 reads SMNVEV (reference sequence). After removal of 5 bases from V and 2 bases from J, the junction contained 3 bases not matched to a gene. The CDR3 coding sequence is TGTGCCAGCAGTGCCAGCGGGGCCTACAATGAGCAGTTCTTC. This encodes CASSASGAYNEQFF.

This chain connects TRBV19 to TRBJ1-5; weak D call: TRBD1 (6 bases). The CDR3 runs to 16 residues. Trimming removed 1 base from V and 4 bases from J, with 14 bases in between. Germline lookup yields CDR1 LNHDA and CDR2 SQIVND (reference sequence). CDR3 in amino acids: CASSIGGAAGNQPQHF. The CDR3 bases are TGTGCCAGTAGTATAGGGGGGGCCGCTGGAAATCAGCCCCAGCATTTT.

This clone occurred a few times. The rearrangement joins TRBV9 to TRBJ2-7, with D uncertain. The V end lost 2 bases, the J end lost 2 bases, and 14 bases lay between the germline ends. This CDR3 spans 15 amino acids. The germline gives CDR1 SGDLS, CDR2 YYNGEE. CDR3 DNA: TGTGCCAGCAGCGTTGACTCCATGCCGACCTACGAGCAGTACTTC. It is translated as CASSVDSMPTYEQYF.

The chain links TRBV4-2 to TRBJ2-1; D perhaps matches TRBD2 (6 bases). Germline V gene lookup returns CDR1 LGHNA and CDR2 YNFKEQ. The V and J ends lost 3 bases and 4 bases respectively, with 19 bases between them. The CDR3 length is 17 residues. The chain's CDR3 is CASSQGHRGTPYNEQFF. In DNA form, the CDR3 reads TGTGCCAGCAGCCAGGGTCACCGGGGGACCCCTTACAATGAGCAGTTCTTC.

The V and J genes are TRBV28 and TRBJ1-2; D perhaps matches TRBD1 (5 bases). The CDR3 contains 15 residues. Deletions cut 8 bases from V and 4 bases from J, with 20 bases between. The germline CDR1 and CDR2 sequences are MDHEN and SYDVKM. DNA of the CDR3: TGTGCCAGCTTACGTATCGGGGGAGAGGGCTATGGCTACACCTTC. This encodes CASLRIGGEGYGYTF.

This chain links TRBV7-2 with TRBJ1-2, with TRBD1 as a possible D gene (5 bases). Germline-derived CDR1 and CDR2 are SGHTA and FQGNSA. CDR3 length equals 14 residues. V lost 1 base, J lost 2 bases, and 8 bases lay in between. This CDR3 is CASSLVRGNYGYTF. CDR3 in DNA: TGTGCCAGCAGCTTAGTGCGGGGGAACTATGGCTACACCTTC.

This clone was counted once. The chain recombines TRBV4-1 with TRBJ1-1, with 9 bases that match TRBD1. Looked up from germline, CDR1 is MGHRA and CDR2 is YSYEKL. The V and J ends lost 7 bases and 4 bases, in that order; junction bases with no gene match: 7. The CDR3 is 14 amino acids. CDR3 DNA sequence: TGCGCCAGCACCGGAGGACAGGGGACCACTGAAGCTTTCTTT. Protein: CASTGGQGTTEAFF.

This clone appeared a few times. The chain is built from TRBV16 and TRBJ2-1, with TRBD2 matching 7 bases. Germline values: CDR1 KGHSY, CDR2 FQNENV. V dropped 4 bases and J dropped 0; count of bases not matched to a gene: 3. CDR3 size: 15 residues. CDR3 sequence: CASSPGEGSYNEQFF. The CDR3 nucleotides are TGTGCCAGCAGCCCTGGGGAGGGCTCCTACAATGAGCAGTTCTTC.